Below are 7 T cell receptor beta chains sequenced from a single sample in a study of blood T cell repertoires in COVID-19 (dated by TCRdb to about 2020). Library prep was done by the immunoSEQ multiplex PCR assay. In TCRdb, the immuneACCESS table is reduced to in-frame sequences with V and J assigned. These tables do not hold every clone; where another copy was compared, an unresolved V gene accounts for under half, and the others remain unexplained. In this sample the table shows 110,000 or so clones, roughly 82% of which occur a single time. The ten largest clonotypes hold around 8% of the sample. The specimen was peripheral blood. These receptors originate from a woman in her 40s with acute or convalescent COVID-19.

The chain employs TRBV15 and TRBJ1-2; possible D gene TRBD1, 6 bases. Trimming cost V 5 bases and J 4 bases, with 8 bases left between them. The CDR3 sequence is 12 residues long. CDR1 LNHNV and CDR2 YYDKDF come from the germline V gene (reference sequence). The CDR3 sequence is CATSSGVYGYTF. In DNA, the CDR3 is TGTGCCACCAGCTCAGGGGTCTATGGCTACACCTTC.

This chain connects TRBV14 to TRBJ2-7; TRBD2 might be the D (6 bases). The germline V gene has CDR1 SGHDN and CDR2 FVKESK. Between the trimmed V and J ends, which lost 4 bases and 10 bases, there was a span of 11 bases. This CDR3 comprises 11 residues. CDR3 nucleotides: TGTGCCAGCAGCCGATCTGGACTACAGTACTTC. The encoded protein is CASSRSGLQYF.

The rearrangement joins TRBV19 to TRBJ1-2; the D is unclear. CDR3 length: 11 amino acids. The germline V and J ends were trimmed by 9 bases and 1 base, with 6 bases remaining between them. Germline CDR1 and CDR2: LNHDA and SQIVND (reference sequence). This CDR3 reads CASQFNYGYTF. The CDR3 bases are TGTGCCAGCCAGTTTAACTATGGCTACACCTTC. Full variable domain (outside the CDR3, taken from reference TRBV19 and TRBJ1-2): DGGITQSPKYLFRKEGQNVTLSCEQNLNHDAMYWYRQDPGQGLRLIYYSQIVNDFQKGDIAEGYSVSREKKESFPLTVTSAQKNPTAFYLCASQFNYGYTFGSGTRLTVV.

The V gene is TRBV9, the J gene TRBJ2-3, with a possible D match to TRBD2 (5 bases). The V gene's germline CDR1 is SGDLS and CDR2 YYNGEE. CDR3 length equals 13 residues. The germline V and J ends were trimmed by 0 bases and 5 bases, with 7 bases remaining between them. CDR3 DNA sequence: TGTGCCAGCAGCGTAGCGGACTTAGATACGCAGTATTTT. It translates to CASSVADLDTQYF.

The rearrangement uses TRBV29-1 and TRBJ1-3; possibly TRBD1 for D (6 bases). This CDR3 contains 12 residues. The ends were cut back, 6 bases at V and 8 bases at J, with 14 bases in the middle. The germline V gene has CDR1 SQVTM and CDR2 ANQGSEA. In nucleotides, the CDR3 is TGCAGCGTCGCACAGGGACGGGACACCATATATTTT. Protein sequence: CSVAQGRDTIYF.

V usage is TRBV5-5 and J usage is TRBJ2-7; the D gene is possibly TRBD2 (6 bases). The germline V gene has CDR1 SGHKS and CDR2 YYEKEE (reference sequence). V was trimmed by 5 bases and J by 2 bases, leaving 14 bases between them. The CDR3 runs 14 residues. The CDR3 DNA is TGTGCCAGCAGTGGAGGGGTCGGTCCCTACGAGCAGTACTTC. Its protein product is CASSGGVGPYEQYF.

The rearrangement joins TRBV18 to TRBJ1-1; D may be TRBD1 (6 bases). Trimming removed 6 bases at V and 3 bases at J, with 11 bases between. CDR3 length: 13 residues. CDR1 is KGHSH, CDR2 LQKENI, per germline. In nucleotides, the CDR3 is TGTGCCAGCTCCGCCAGGGGTGACACTGAAGCTTTCTTT. Translation gives CASSARGDTEAFF.